This is a list of T cell receptor beta chains from one sample in a study of shared clonotypes between healthy human individuals. Assay used: immunoSEQ multiplex PCR; TCRdb lists only in-frame clones, some missing. This sample has 2 million to 2.5 million clones, with roughly 92% found just once. The sample consisted of naive CD4+ T cells from PBMCs. These receptors all stem from a man younger than 30 in good health. Some clones in this sample may be carry-over from other donors' samples. CDR3s include the opening cysteine and the closing phenylalanine or tryptophan. The D gene is left open where the match is weak. Clone size is given for some rows only: seen once, a few or many times, or a class if the clone is expanded.

TRBV2,.,TRBJ1-5,.,CASNTSPNQPQHF,TGTGCCAGCAACACAAGCCCCAATCAGCCCCAGCATTTT
TRBV6-6,.,TRBJ2-5,.,CASSRQQETQYF,TGTGCCAGCAGTCGACAGCAAGAGACCCAGTACTTC
TRBV11-3,.,TRBJ2-3,.,CASSRGTSSTDTQYF,TGTGCCAGCAGCCGAGGGACCTCGAGCACAGATACGCAGTATTTT
TRBV28,few,TRBJ1-5,.,CASSSDIFNQPQHF,TGTGCCAGCAGTTCGGACATTTTCAATCAGCCCCAGCATTTT
TRBV28,.,TRBJ1-3,TRBD1,CASRQGQGRNTIYF,TGTGCCAGCAGACAGGGACAGGGTAGGAACACCATATATTTT
TRBV7-2,once,TRBJ2-1,.,CASSSSRNNEQFF,TGTGCCAGCAGTTCCAGTAGAAACAATGAGCAGTTCTTC
TRBV9,.,TRBJ2-5,.,CASSYGQYTQETQYF,TGTGCCAGCAGCTACGGACAGTATACACAAGAGACCCAGTACTTC
TRBV28,.,TRBJ2-1,TRBD2,CASSPPGGRNNEQFF,TGTGCCAGCAGTCCCCCGGGAGGGAGGAACAATGAGCAGTTCTTC
TRBV6-1,.,TRBJ1-1,.,CASSAPIGEAFF,TGTGCCAGCAGTGCGCCAATAGGTGAAGCTTTCTTT
TRBV5-4,.,TRBJ2-3,TRBD2,CASGLAGADTQYF,TGTGCCAGCGGACTAGCGGGAGCAGATACGCAGTATTTT
TRBV5-6,.,TRBJ1-2,TRBD1,CASNNRQGYGYTF,TGTGCCAGCAACAACCGACAGGGCTATGGCTACACCTTC
TRBV7-8,.,TRBJ1-5,.,CASSLGAGAGINQPQHF,TGTGCCAGCAGCTTAGGGGCGGGGGCAGGTATCAATCAGCCCCAGCATTTT
TRBV2,.,TRBJ2-7,.,CASSRRGLVLSDDEQYF,TGTGCCAGCAGTCGACGGGGACTCGTCCTATCGGATGACGAGCAGTACTTC
TRBV28,once,TRBJ1-5,.,CASRSQEPQHF,TGTGCCAGCAGATCGCAGGAGCCCCAGCATTTT
TRBV9,.,TRBJ2-5,.,CASSVGEGVKTQYF,TGTGCCAGCAGCGTGGGGGAGGGGGTGAAGACCCAGTACTTC
TRBV11-2,.,TRBJ2-7,.,CASSRRDRYEQYF,TGTGCCAGCAGCCGCCGGGACCGCTACGAGCAGTACTTC
TRBV9,few,TRBJ1-1,TRBD1,CASSVDRGLGEAFF,TGTGCCAGCAGCGTGGACAGGGGGCTAGGTGAAGCTTTCTTT
TRBV6-1,once,TRBJ2-7,TRBD1,CASRSGGQGREYF,TGTGCCAGCCGATCTGGGGGACAGGGACGTGAGTACTTC
TRBV4-2,.,TRBJ2-4,.,CASSQEILGTTLPHF,TGTGCCAGCAGCCAAGAAATCCTCGGGACCACCCTGCCCCACTTC
TRBV28,.,TRBJ2-2,.,CATTGQATYTGELFF,TGTGCCACCACGGGACAAGCCACTTACACCGGGGAGCTGTTTTTT
TRBV28,.,TRBJ1-3,TRBD1,CASRPGTGVGNTIYF,TGTGCCAGCAGACCCGGGACAGGGGTAGGAAACACCATATATTTT
TRBV5-1,.,TRBJ1-1,.,CASSLSSGNTEAFF,TGCGCCAGCAGCCTTTCGTCAGGGAACACTGAAGCTTTCTTT
TRBV27,.,TRBJ2-7,TRBD2,CASSTILAGGRSYEQYF,TGTGCCAGCAGTACTATCCTAGCGGGAGGGAGATCCTACGAGCAGTACTTC
TRBV19,.,TRBJ2-7,.,CASSNFPYEQYF,TGTGCCAGTAGTAATTTTCCCTACGAGCAGTACTTC
TRBV18,.,TRBJ1-2,.,CASSLRPDYGYTF,TGTGCCAGCTCACTCCGCCCAGACTATGGCTACACCTTC
TRBV6-6,.,TRBJ2-7,TRBD2,CASSYSTSGLYEQYF,TGTGCCAGCAGTTACTCAACTAGCGGGCTATACGAGCAGTACTTC
TRBV5-1,.,TRBJ1-2,.,CASSLGPLGGGYTF,TGCGCCAGCAGCTTGGGGCCCCTTGGGGGTGGCTACACCTTC